This entry lists 8 T cell receptor beta chains sequenced from one sample in a study of T-cell memory formation after mild COVID-19. TCRdb re-analysed the 5' RACE reads in MiXCR, keeping a single row per CDR3 protein. This sample has fewer than 550,000 distinct CDR3 sequences, with 15% to 20% found just once. Sample: PBMCs or a T cell subset sorted from them (not recorded which). These receptors came from an adult woman who had mild COVID-19 (a few samples of this study predate the infection). Cell type and time point are not known.

The V call is TRBV18, the J call TRBJ2-3, with D perhaps matching TRBD1 or TRBD2 (5 bases each). Trimming shortened V by 2 bases and J by 3 bases, and 9 bases separated the two germline ends. Germline V gene sequence: CDR1 KGHSH, CDR2 LQKENI. The CDR3 runs 14 residues. DNA for the CDR3: TGTGCCAGCTCACCAATTGGGGGTACAGATACGCAGTATTTT. This codes for CASSPIGGTDTQYF.

The chain links TRBV7-2 to TRBJ1-2, with D possibly matching TRBD1 (5 bases). Germline CDR1 is SGHTA and CDR2 is FQGNSA. This CDR3 has 13 amino acids. Trimming stripped 2 bases from V and 8 bases from J, with 12 bases between. The CDR3 sequence: CASSLSGAVGYTF. CDR3 in DNA: TGTGCCAGCAGCTTATCTGGGGCGGTCGGCTACACCTTC.

V gene TRBV24-1 combines with J gene TRBJ2-7; D is unclear. Trimming stripped 4 bases from V and 0 bases from J, with 6 bases between. In germline, CDR1 is KGHDR, CDR2 SFDVKD. There are 13 residues in the CDR3. This CDR3 reads CATSEAYSYEQYF. CDR3 in DNA: TGTGCCACCAGTGAGGCGTACTCCTACGAGCAGTACTTC.

This chain joins TRBV12-3 or TRBV12-4 and TRBJ1-5, with D uncertain. The ends were cut back, 1 base at V and 1 base at J, with 14 bases in the middle. CDR3 length: 17 amino acids. CDR3: CASSLGRRPGSNQPQHF. The CDR3 nucleotides are TGTGCCAGCAGTTTAGGTCGCCGGCCTGGGAGCAATCAGCCCCAGCATTTT.

In this sample, this clonotype turned up a few times. The chain joins TRBV27 to TRBJ2-7; tentatively, D is TRBD2 (6 bases). Germline values: CDR1 MNHEY, CDR2 SMNVEV (reference sequence). V dropped 8 bases and J dropped 2 bases, with 19 bases sitting between them. The CDR3 is 15 amino acids. CDR3 DNA sequence: TGTGCCAGCGGCCAAGGGAGGAGGCCCCCCTACGAGCAGTACTTC. Translated: CASGQGRRPPYEQYF.

J is TRBJ2-7 and V is TRBV7-6; 11 bases are shared with TRBD1. The trim removed 5 bases at V and 0 bases at J, leaving 6 bases unmatched. Germline-derived CDR1 and CDR2 are SGHVS and FNYEAQ. The CDR3 extends over 16 amino acids. CDR3 sequence: CASSPGQGASSYEQYF. CDR3 nucleotides: TGTGCCAGCAGCCCCGGACAGGGGGCGAGCTCCTACGAGCAGTACTTC.

The chain joins TRBV15 to TRBJ2-5; maybe TRBD1 (5 bases). Germline assignment: CDR1 LNHNV and CDR2 YYDKDF (reference sequence). The V end was cut by 0 bases, the J end by 4 bases, with 12 bases between. This CDR3 region has 15 residues. CDR3 protein: CATSREVRGRETQYF. CDR3 DNA: TGTGCCACCAGCAGAGAAGTTAGGGGAAGAGAGACCCAGTACTTC.

This chain uses TRBV20-1 with TRBJ1-1; D unresolved. The germline CDR1 and CDR2 sequences are DFQATT and SNEGSKA (reference sequence). The CDR3 is 14 residues long. The V and J ends lost 2 bases and 0 bases respectively, with 10 bases between them. DNA of the CDR3: TGCAGTGCTAGAACCTTAGTATTGAACACTGAAGCTTTCTTT. This codes for CSARTLVLNTEAFF.